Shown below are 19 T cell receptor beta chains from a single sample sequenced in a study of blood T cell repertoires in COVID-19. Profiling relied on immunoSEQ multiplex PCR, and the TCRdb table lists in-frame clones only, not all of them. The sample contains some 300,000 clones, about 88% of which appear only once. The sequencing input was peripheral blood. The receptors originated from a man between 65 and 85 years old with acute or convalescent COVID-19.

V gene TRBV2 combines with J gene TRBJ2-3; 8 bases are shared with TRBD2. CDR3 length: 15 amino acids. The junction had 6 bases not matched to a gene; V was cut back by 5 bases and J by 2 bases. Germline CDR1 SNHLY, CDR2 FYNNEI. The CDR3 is CASSTSGSFTDTQYF. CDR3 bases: TGTGCCAGCAGTACGAGCGGGAGTTTCACAGATACGCAGTATTTT.

CDR3 DNA: TGTGCCAGCAGTGAATTGGCGGGGGGCTCCTACGAGCAGTACTTC. This encodes CASSELAGGSYEQYF. The V gene is TRBV6-1, the J gene TRBJ2-7; 8 bases match TRBD2. With 2 bases clipped from V and 0 bases from J, the junction kept 3 bases outside the gene matches. The CDR3 contains 15 residues. CDR1 is MNHNS, CDR2 SASEGT, per germline.

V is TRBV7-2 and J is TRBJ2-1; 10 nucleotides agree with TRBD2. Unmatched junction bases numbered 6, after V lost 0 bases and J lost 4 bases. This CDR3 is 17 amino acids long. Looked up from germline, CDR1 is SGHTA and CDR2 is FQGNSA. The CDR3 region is CASSLASGGAGYNEQFF. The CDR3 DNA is TGTGCCAGCAGCTTAGCGAGCGGGGGGGCCGGGTACAATGAGCAGTTCTTC. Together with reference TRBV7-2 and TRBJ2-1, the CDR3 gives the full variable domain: GAGVSQSPSNKVTEKGKDVELRCDPISGHTALYWYRQSLGQGLEFLIYFQGNSAPDKSGLPSDRFSAERTGGSVSTLTIQRTQQEDSAVYLCASSLASGGAGYNEQFFGPGTRLTVL.

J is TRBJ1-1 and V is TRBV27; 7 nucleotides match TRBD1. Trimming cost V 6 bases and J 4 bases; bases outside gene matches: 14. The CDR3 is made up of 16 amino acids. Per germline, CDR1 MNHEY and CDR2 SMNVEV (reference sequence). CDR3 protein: CASSRLSTGMATEAFF. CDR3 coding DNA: TGTGCCAGCAGCCGACTTTCGACAGGGATGGCCACTGAAGCTTTCTTT.

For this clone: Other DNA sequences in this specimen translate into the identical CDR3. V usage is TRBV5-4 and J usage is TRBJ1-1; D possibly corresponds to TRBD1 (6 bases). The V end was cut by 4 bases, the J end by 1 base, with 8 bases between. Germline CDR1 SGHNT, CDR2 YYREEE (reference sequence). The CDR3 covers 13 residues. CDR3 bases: TGTGCCAGCAGCCTGGACAGGAACACTGAAGCTTTCTTT. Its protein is CASSLDRNTEAFF. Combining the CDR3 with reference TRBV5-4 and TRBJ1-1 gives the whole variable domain ETGVTQSPTHLIKTRGQQVTLRCSSQSGHNTVSWYQQALGQGPQFIFQYYREEENGRGNFPPRFSGLQFPNYSSELNVNALELDDSALYLCASSLDRNTEAFFGQGTRLTVV.

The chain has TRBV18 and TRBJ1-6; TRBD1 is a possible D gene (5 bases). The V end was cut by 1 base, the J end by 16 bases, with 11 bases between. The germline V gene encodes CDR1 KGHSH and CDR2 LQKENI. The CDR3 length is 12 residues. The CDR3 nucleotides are TGTGCCAGCTCACCACGGCCGGACACTCTCCACTTT. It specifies CASSPRPDTLHF. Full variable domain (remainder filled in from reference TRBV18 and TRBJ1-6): NAGVMQNPRHLVRRRGQEARLRCSPMKGHSHVYWYRQLPEEGLKFMVYLQKENIIDESGMPKERFSAEFPKEGPSILRIQQVVRGDSAAYFCASSPRPDTLHFGNGTRLTVT.

The CDR3 loop reads CASSYSTPLVTQYF. The CDR3 DNA reads as TGTGCCAGCAGTTACTCGACCCCGCTAGTGACCCAGTACTTC. This rearrangement joins TRBV6-5 to TRBJ2-5; no firm D call. The V gene's germline CDR1 is MNHEY and CDR2 SVGAGI. The V gene lost 0 bases and the J gene lost 7 bases, with 12 bases spanning the gap. There are 14 residues in the CDR3.

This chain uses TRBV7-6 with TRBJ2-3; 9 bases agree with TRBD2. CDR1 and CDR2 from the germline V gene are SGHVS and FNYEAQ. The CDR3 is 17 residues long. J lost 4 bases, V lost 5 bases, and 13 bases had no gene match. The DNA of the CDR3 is TGTGCCAGCAGCCGTCGCTCTAGCGGGATATCCCCAGATACGCAGTATTTT. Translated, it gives CASSRRSSGISPDTQYF.

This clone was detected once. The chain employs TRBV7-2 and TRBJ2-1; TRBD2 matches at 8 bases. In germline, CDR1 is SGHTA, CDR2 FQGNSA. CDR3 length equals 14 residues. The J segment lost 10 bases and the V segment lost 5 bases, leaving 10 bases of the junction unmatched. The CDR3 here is CASSDSGRAGEQFF. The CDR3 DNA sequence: TGTGCCAGCAGCGACAGCGGGAGAGCTGGGGAGCAGTTCTTC.

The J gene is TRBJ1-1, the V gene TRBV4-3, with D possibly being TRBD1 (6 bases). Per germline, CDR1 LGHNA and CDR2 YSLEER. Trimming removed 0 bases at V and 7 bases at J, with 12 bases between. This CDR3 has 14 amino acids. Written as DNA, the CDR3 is TGCGCCAGCAGCCAAGATTTTCAAGGGGGTGAAGCTTTCTTT. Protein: CASSQDFQGGEAFF.

The CDR3 sequence is CASSRPGQRLETQYF. The CDR3, as DNA: TGTGCCAGCAGCAGGCCGGGACAGAGACTAGAGACCCAGTACTTC. This chain uses TRBV13 with TRBJ2-5, with 7 positions matching TRBD1. Germline CDR1 and CDR2: PRHDT and FYEKMQ (reference sequence). The J segment lost 4 bases and the V segment lost 5 bases, leaving 10 bases of the junction unmatched. The CDR3 length is 15 residues.

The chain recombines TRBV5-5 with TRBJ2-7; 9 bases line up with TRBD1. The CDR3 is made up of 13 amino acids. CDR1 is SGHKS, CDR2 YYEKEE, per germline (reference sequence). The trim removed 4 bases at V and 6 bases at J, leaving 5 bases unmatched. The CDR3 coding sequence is TGTGCCAGCAGCAAGGGACAGGGCGGCGAGCAGTACTTC. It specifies CASSKGQGGEQYF.

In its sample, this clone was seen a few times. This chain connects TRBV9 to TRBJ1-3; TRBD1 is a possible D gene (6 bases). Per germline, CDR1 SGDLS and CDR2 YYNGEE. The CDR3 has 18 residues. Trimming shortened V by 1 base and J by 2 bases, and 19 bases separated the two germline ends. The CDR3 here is CASSVHRQAGATGNTIYF. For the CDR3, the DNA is TGTGCCAGCAGCGTACATAGACAGGCCGGGGCTACTGGAAACACCATATATTTT.

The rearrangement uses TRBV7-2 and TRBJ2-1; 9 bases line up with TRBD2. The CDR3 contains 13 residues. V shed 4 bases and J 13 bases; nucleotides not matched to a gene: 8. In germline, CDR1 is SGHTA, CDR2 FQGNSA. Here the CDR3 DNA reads TGTGCCAGCAGCTCTGTTAGCGGGAGTGGCCAGTTCTTC. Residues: CASSSVSGSGQFF.

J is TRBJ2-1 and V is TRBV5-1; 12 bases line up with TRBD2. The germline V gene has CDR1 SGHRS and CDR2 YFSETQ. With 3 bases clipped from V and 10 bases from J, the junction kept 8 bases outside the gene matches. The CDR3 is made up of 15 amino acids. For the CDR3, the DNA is TGCGCCAGCAGCTCCTGGACTAGCGGGGTCGCGGAGCAGTTCTTC. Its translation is CASSSWTSGVAEQFF. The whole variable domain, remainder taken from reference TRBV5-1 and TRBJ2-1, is KAGVTQTPRYLIKTRGQQVTLSCSPISGHRSVSWYQQTPGQGLQFLFEYFSETQRNKGNFPGRFSGRQFSNSRSEMNVSTLELGDSALYLCASSSWTSGVAEQFFGPGTRLTVL.

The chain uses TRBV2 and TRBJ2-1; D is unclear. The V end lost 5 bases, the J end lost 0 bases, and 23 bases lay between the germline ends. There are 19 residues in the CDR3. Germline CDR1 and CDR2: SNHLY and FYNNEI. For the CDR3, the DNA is TGTGCCAGCAGTACCCCCGTTGGGCGATCCATAAGCTCCTACAATGAGCAGTTCTTC. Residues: CASSTPVGRSISSYNEQFF.

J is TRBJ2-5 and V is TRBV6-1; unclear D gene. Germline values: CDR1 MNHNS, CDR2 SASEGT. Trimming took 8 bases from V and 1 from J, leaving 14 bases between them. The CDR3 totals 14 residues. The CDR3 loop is CASWAGWSQETQYF. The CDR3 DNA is TGTGCCAGCTGGGCAGGTTGGTCCCAAGAGACCCAGTACTTC.

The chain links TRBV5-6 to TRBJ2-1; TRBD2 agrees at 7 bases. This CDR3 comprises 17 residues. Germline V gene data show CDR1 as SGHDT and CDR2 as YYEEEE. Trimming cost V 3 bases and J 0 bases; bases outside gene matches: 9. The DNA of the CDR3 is TGTGCCAGCAGCTATAGACTAGCAATTATCTCCTACAATGAGCAGTTCTTC. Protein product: CASSYRLAIISYNEQFF.

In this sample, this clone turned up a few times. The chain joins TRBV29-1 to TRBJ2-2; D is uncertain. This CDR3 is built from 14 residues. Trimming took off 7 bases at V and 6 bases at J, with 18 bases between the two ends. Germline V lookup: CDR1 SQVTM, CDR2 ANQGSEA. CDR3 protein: CSGTLRQASGELFF. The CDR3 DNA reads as TGCAGCGGCACATTGAGACAAGCCTCCGGGGAGCTGTTTTTT.